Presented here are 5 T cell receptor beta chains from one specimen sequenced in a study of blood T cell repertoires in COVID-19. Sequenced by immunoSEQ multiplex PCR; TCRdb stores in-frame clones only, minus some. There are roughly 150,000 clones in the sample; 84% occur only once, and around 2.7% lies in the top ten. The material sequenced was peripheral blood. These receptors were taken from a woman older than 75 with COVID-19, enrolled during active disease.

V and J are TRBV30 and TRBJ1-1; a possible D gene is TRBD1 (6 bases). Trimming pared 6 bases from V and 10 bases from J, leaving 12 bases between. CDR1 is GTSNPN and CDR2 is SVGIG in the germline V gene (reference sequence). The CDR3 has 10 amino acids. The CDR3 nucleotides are TGTGCCTGCGACAGGTCGTCAGCTTTCTTT. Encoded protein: CACDRSSAFF.

The CDR3 nucleotides are TGTGCCAGCAGCCAAGCATATACGGGCTATGGCTACACCTTC. Translation gives CASSQAYTGYGYTF. The chain employs TRBV3-1 (or the pseudogene TRBV3-2) and TRBJ1-2; D gene ambiguous. This CDR3 spans 14 amino acids. Trimming took off 1 base at V and 4 bases at J, with 10 bases between the two ends. Germline CDR1 is LGHDT and CDR2 is YNNKEL (reference sequence).

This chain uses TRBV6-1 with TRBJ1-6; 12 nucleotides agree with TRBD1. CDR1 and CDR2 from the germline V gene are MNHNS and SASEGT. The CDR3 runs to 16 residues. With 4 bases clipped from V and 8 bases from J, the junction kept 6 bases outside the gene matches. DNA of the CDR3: TGTGCCAGCAGTGCTCTCCGGGACAGGGGGCATTCACCCCTCCACTTT. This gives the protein CASSALRDRGHSPLHF.

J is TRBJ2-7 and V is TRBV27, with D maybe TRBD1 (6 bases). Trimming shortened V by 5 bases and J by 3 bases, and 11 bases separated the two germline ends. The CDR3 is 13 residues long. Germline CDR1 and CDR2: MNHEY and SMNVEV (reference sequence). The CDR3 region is CASSQRGNYEQYF. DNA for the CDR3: TGTGCCAGCAGTCAGAGGGGGAACTACGAGCAGTACTTC.

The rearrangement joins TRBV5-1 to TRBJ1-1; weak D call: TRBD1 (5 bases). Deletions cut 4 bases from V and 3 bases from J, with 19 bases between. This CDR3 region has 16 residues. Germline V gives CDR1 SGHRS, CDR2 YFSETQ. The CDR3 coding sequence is TGCGCCAGCAGCACCGGGGACTCACTGGGGGACACTGAAGCTTTCTTT. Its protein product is CASSTGDSLGDTEAFF. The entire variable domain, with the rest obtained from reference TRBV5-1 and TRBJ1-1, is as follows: KAGVTQTPRYLIKTRGQQVTLSCSPISGHRSVSWYQQTPGQGLQFLFEYFSETQRNKGNFPGRFSGRQFSNSRSEMNVSTLELGDSALYLCASSTGDSLGDTEAFFGQGTRLTVV.